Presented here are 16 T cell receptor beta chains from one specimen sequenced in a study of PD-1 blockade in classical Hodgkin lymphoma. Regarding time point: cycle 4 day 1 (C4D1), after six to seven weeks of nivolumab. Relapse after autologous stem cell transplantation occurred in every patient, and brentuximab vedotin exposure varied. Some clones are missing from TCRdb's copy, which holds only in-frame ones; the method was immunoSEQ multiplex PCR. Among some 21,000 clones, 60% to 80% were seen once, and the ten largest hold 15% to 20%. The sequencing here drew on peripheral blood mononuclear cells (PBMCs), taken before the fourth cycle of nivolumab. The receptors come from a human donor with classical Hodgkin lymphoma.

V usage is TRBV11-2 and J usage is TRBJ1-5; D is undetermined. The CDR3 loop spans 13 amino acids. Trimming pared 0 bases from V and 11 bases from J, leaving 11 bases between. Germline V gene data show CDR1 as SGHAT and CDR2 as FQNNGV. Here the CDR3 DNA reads TGTGCCAGCAGCTTAGATGCGAATGGAGCCCAGCATTTT. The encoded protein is CASSLDANGAQHF.

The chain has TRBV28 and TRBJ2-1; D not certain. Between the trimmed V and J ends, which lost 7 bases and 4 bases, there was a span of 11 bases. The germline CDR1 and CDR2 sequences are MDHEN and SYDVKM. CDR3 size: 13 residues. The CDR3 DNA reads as TGTGCCAGCATTACGGACGGATACAATGAGCAGTTCTTC. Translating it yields CASITDGYNEQFF.

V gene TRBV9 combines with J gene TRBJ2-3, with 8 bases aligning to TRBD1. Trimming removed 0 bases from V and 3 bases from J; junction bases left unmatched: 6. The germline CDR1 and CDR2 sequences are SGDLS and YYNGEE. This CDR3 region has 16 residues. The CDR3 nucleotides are TGTGCCAGCAGCGTAGGGACAGGGTTAAGAACAGATACGCAGTATTTT. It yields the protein CASSVGTGLRTDTQYF.

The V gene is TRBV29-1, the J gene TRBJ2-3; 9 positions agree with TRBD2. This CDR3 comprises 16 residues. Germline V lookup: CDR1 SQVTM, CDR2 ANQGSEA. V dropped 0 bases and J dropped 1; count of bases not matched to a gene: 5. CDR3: CSVEDQVAGGTDTQYF. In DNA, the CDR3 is TGCAGCGTTGAAGATCAGGTAGCGGGGGGCACAGATACGCAGTATTTT.

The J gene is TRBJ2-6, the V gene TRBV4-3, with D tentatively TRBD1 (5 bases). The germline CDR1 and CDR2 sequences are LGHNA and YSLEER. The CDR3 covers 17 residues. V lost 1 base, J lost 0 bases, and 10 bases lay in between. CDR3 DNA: TGCGCCAGCAGCCAAGCCCTGGACACCTCTGGGGCCAACGTCCTGACTTTC. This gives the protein CASSQALDTSGANVLTF.

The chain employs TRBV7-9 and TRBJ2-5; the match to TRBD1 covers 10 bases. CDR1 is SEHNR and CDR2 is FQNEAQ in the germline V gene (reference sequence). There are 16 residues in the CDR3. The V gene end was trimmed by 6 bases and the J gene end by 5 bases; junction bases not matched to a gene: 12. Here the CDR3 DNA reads TGTGCCAGCAGTATTGGGGGACAGGGGACTTTGGAGACCCAGTACTTC. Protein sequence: CASSIGGQGTLETQYF.

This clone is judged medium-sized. CDR3 amino acids: CASSPADGTGELFF. The DNA of the CDR3 is TGTGCCAGCTCACCCGCGGATGGCACCGGGGAGCTGTTTTTT. The chain couples TRBV18 to TRBJ2-2; no definite D call. The CDR3 contains 14 residues. V was pared by 3 bases and J by 4 bases, with 9 bases between. Germline CDR1 and CDR2: KGHSH and LQKENI.

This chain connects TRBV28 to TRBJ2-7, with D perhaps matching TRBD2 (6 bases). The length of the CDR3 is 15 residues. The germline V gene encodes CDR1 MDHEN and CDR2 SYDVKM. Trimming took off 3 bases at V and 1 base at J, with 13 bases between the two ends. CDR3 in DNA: TGTGCCAGCAGTTTTTCGGGGACTCTTTCCTACGAGCAGTACTTC. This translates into CASSFSGTLSYEQYF.

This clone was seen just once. The CDR3 is CASSQTGTGGSGNTIYF. The CDR3 DNA reads as TGTGCCAGCAGCCAGACCGGGACAGGGGGTTCTGGAAACACCATATATTTT. The chain carries TRBV4-2 and TRBJ1-3; TRBD1 matches at 11 bases. CDR1 is LGHNA and CDR2 is YNFKEQ in the germline V gene. There are 17 residues in the CDR3. Trimming at V came to 3 bases and at J to 1 base, leaving 5 bases not matched to a gene.

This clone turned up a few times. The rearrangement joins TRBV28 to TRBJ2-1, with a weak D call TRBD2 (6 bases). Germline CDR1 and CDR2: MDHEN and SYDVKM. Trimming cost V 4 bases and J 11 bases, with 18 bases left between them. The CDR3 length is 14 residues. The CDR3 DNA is TGTGCCAGCAGTTGGCGGGAAAGTTACGGGAAGCAGTTCTTC. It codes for CASSWRESYGKQFF.

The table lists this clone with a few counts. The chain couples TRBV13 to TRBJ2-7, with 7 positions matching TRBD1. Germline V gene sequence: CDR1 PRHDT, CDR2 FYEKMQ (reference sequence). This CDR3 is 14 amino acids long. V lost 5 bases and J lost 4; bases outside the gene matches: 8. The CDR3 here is CASSTRQGTYEQYF. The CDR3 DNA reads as TGTGCCAGCAGCACCCGACAGGGTACTTACGAGCAGTACTTC.

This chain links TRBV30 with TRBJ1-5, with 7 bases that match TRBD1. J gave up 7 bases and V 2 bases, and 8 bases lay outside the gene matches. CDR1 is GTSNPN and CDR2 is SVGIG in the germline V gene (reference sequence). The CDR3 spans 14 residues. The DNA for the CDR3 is TGTGCCTGGAGTTTGGAAGGGGGCCAACAGCCCCAGCATTTT. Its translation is CAWSLEGGQQPQHF.

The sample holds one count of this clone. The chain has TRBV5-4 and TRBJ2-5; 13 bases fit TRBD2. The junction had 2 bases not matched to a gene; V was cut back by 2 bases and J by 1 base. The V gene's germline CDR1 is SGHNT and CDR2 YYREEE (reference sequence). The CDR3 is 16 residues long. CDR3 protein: CASSFGLAGVQETQYF. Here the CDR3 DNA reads TGTGCCAGCAGCTTTGGACTAGCGGGGGTCCAAGAGACCCAGTACTTC. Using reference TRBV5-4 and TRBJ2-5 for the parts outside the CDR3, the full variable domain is ETGVTQSPTHLIKTRGQQVTLRCSSQSGHNTVSWYQQALGQGPQFIFQYYREEENGRGNFPPRFSGLQFPNYSSELNVNALELDDSALYLCASSFGLAGVQETQYFGPGTRLLVL.

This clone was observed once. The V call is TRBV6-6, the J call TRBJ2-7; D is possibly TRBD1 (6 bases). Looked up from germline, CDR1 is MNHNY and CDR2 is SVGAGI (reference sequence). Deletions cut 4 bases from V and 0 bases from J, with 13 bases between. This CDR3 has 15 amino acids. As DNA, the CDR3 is TGTGCCAGCAGTTCCACAGGGTTTAGCTCCTACGAGCAGTACTTC. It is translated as CASSSTGFSSYEQYF.

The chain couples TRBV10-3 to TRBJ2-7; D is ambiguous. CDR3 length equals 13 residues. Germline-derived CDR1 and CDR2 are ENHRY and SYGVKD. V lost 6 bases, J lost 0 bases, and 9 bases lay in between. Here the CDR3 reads CAISSYNSYEQYF. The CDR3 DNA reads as TGTGCCATCAGCTCGTACAACTCCTACGAGCAGTACTTC.

CDR3 amino acids: CASTRGPVYGYTF. The CDR3 DNA sequence: TGTGCCAGCACCAGGGGGCCCGTCTATGGCTACACCTTC. This chain uses TRBV6-5 with TRBJ1-2; 8 bases agree with TRBD1. The germline V gene encodes CDR1 MNHEY and CDR2 SVGAGI. V was clipped by 7 bases and J by 4 bases; unmatched bases: 5. The CDR3 totals 13 residues.